One sample yielded the 18 T cell receptor beta chains listed below, sequenced in a study of cytomegalovirus exposure and HLA in healthy donors. This PCR relied on a set of 60 Vbeta primers and 13 Jbeta primers. TCRdb's table, derived via immunoSEQ multiplex PCR, lists solely in-frame clones and lacks some. The sample holds about 120,000 clones, roughly 70% seen once. Source material: PBMCs. These TCRs come from a woman between 40 and 50 years old in good health and CMV-seropositive.

CDR3: CATSRVGGGTGQETQYF. The CDR3 region has the DNA TGTGCCACCAGCAGAGTCGGGGGCGGGACAGGCCAAGAGACCCAGTACTTC. V usage is TRBV15 and J usage is TRBJ2-5, with TRBD1 matching 8 bases. Trimming removed 1 base from V and 1 base from J; junction bases left unmatched: 8. Per germline, CDR1 LNHNV and CDR2 YYDKDF (reference sequence). There are 17 residues in the CDR3.

CDR3 region: CACAREVVETQYF. The CDR3 DNA reads TGTGCCTGTGCGCGGGAGGTTGTAGAGACCCAGTACTTC. The chain carries TRBV30 and TRBJ2-5; 8 bases are a match to TRBD2. The CDR3 length is 13 residues. Germline V CDR1 and CDR2: GTSNPN, SVGIG (reference sequence). The trim removed 6 bases at V and 4 bases at J, leaving 7 bases unmatched.

The V gene is TRBV9, the J gene TRBJ2-1; the match to TRBD2 covers 7 bases. This CDR3 spans 14 amino acids. Germline CDR1 reads SGDLS; CDR2 reads YYNGEE. Trimming took 6 bases from V and 1 from J; bases not matched to a gene: 4. The CDR3 region is CASTSGGSYNEQFF. The CDR3, as DNA: TGTGCCAGCACTTCGGGAGGATCCTACAATGAGCAGTTCTTC.

This clone has just a few counts. V and J are TRBV5-4 and TRBJ1-1; D remains unclear. Germline assignment: CDR1 SGHNT and CDR2 YYREEE (reference sequence). The CDR3 is made up of 13 amino acids. The V end was cut by 4 bases, the J end by 4 bases, with 11 bases between. CDR3 nucleotide sequence: TGTGCCAGCAGCCAACGAGGTGGCACTGAAGCTTTCTTT. The encoded protein is CASSQRGGTEAFF.

The chain recombines TRBV12-5 with TRBJ1-1; D is uncertain. The germline V gene encodes CDR1 LGHNT and CDR2 FRNRAP. The CDR3 is 13 amino acids. Trimming took 0 bases from V and 4 from J, leaving 6 bases between them. Here the CDR3 DNA reads TGTGCTAGTGGTTTGGTAAGAGGCACTGAAGCTTTCTTT. Its translation is CASGLVRGTEAFF.

A few counts support this clone. The chain recombines TRBV2 with TRBJ2-1, with TRBD2 matching 8 bases. The length of the CDR3 is 14 residues. Germline CDR1 SNHLY, CDR2 FYNNEI. V shed 9 bases and J 8 bases; nucleotides not matched to a gene: 12. The CDR3 region is CARRRQRGRDEQFF. DNA for the CDR3: TGTGCCAGAAGACGTCAGCGGGGGAGGGATGAGCAGTTCTTC.

Concerning this clone: Other nucleotide sequences in the sample specify the same CDR3. The V call is TRBV6-5, the J call TRBJ2-1; TRBD2 matches at 7 bases. Trimming removed 0 bases from V and 5 bases from J; junction bases left unmatched: 4. In germline, CDR1 is MNHEY, CDR2 SVGAGI. This CDR3 has 15 residues. The CDR3, as DNA: TGTGCCAGCAGTTACTCTTCTAGCGGAAACAATGAGCAGTTCTTC. It encodes CASSYSSSGNNEQFF.

This rearrangement joins TRBV4-1 to TRBJ2-5; D possibly corresponds to TRBD2 (6 bases). Per the germline V gene, CDR1 is MGHRA and CDR2 is YSYEKL. There are 18 residues in the CDR3. V lost 0 bases and J lost 1, with 18 bases in between. Here the CDR3 DNA reads TGCGCCAGCAGCCAAGATGCCGAACGCGTGGGGGGCCAAGAGACCCAGTACTTC. Residues: CASSQDAERVGGQETQYF.

This clone was recorded a few times. V usage is TRBV30 and J usage is TRBJ1-5; 7 bases fit TRBD1. J was trimmed by 1 base and V by 5 bases; bases with no gene match: 14. The CDR3 is 17 amino acids. The germline V gene has CDR1 GTSNPN and CDR2 SVGIG (reference sequence). The CDR3 loop is CAWGKKRGPRSNQPQHF. Here the CDR3 DNA reads TGTGCCTGGGGGAAAAAAAGGGGGCCGAGGAGCAATCAGCCCCAGCATTTT.

This chain joins TRBV7-2 and TRBJ2-1; 7 bases fit TRBD1. The ends lost 5 bases at V and 7 bases at J; junction bases unmatched: 8. Looked up from germline, CDR1 is SGHTA and CDR2 is FQGNSA. The CDR3 extends over 14 amino acids. CDR3 coding DNA: TGTGCCAGCAGCGCATCCGGGACAGAAAATGAGCAGTTCTTC. Its translation: CASSASGTENEQFF.

This chain uses TRBV7-6 with TRBJ2-3, with D hard to call. V lost 0 bases, J lost 8 bases, and 12 bases lay in between. This CDR3 is 14 amino acids long. Looked up from germline, CDR1 is SGHVS and CDR2 is FNYEAQ. In DNA, the CDR3 is TGTGCCAGCAGCTTAGCCCTAGACCTTGGTACGCAGTATTTT. This codes for CASSLALDLGTQYF.

The rearrangement links TRBV5-4 to TRBJ1-6, with D uncertain. The ends were cut back, 3 bases at V and 0 bases at J, with 16 bases in the middle. CDR3 length equals 18 residues. The germline CDR1 and CDR2 sequences are SGHNT and YYREEE (reference sequence). The CDR3 sequence: CASSSRAAGSSYNSPLHF. CDR3 in DNA: TGTGCCAGCAGCTCCCGGGCGGCGGGGAGCTCCTATAATTCACCCCTCCACTTT. The full variable domain, completed using reference TRBV5-4 and TRBJ1-6, is ETGVTQSPTHLIKTRGQQVTLRCSSQSGHNTVSWYQQALGQGPQFIFQYYREEENGRGNFPPRFSGLQFPNYSSELNVNALELDDSALYLCASSSRAAGSSYNSPLHFGNGTRLTVT.

The chain uses TRBV7-3 and TRBJ2-1; a possible D gene is TRBD2 (5 bases). Germline V gene sequence: CDR1 SGHTA, CDR2 FQGTGA. The CDR3 consists of 14 residues. V dropped 0 bases and J dropped 8 bases, with 11 bases sitting between them. For the CDR3, the DNA is TGTGCCAGCAGCTTAACACGGGGTTCGGATGAGCAGTTCTTC. This encodes CASSLTRGSDEQFF.

J is TRBJ1-6 and V is TRBV9; unclear D gene. Germline V CDR1 and CDR2: SGDLS, YYNGEE. The CDR3 contains 15 residues. The V end lost 3 bases, the J end lost 1 base, and 8 bases lay between the germline ends. The CDR3: CASSGIGSYNSPLHF. Written as DNA, the CDR3 is TGTGCCAGCAGCGGGATCGGGTCCTATAATTCACCCCTCCACTTT.

A single count supports this clone. The chain has TRBV4-2 and TRBJ2-7; TRBD2 is a possible D gene (7 bases). The germline CDR1 and CDR2 sequences are LGHNA and YNFKEQ. This CDR3 spans 16 amino acids. Trimming left V 0 bases short and J 7 bases short, with 19 bases between. CDR3 region: CASSQDDVRGGREQYF. Here the CDR3 DNA reads TGTGCCAGCAGCCAAGATGATGTTAGGGGGGGGAGGGAGCAGTACTTC.

The J gene is TRBJ2-7, the V gene TRBV27; 7 bases align to TRBD2. The germline gives CDR1 MNHEY, CDR2 SMNVEV (reference sequence). This CDR3 spans 16 amino acids. With V trimmed by 6 bases and J by 5 bases, 16 bases remained unmatched. This chain's CDR3 is CASSQKRGKRVHEQYF. The CDR3, as DNA: TGTGCCAGCAGCCAAAAGCGGGGCAAGAGAGTCCACGAGCAGTACTTC.

The V call is TRBV7-9, the J call TRBJ2-1, with TRBD2 matching over 14 bases. The germline V gene encodes CDR1 SEHNR and CDR2 FQNEAQ (reference sequence). V was clipped by 1 base and J by 5 bases; unmatched bases: 1. CDR3 length: 16 residues. This CDR3 is CASSLGLAGGDNEQFF. In DNA, the CDR3 is TGTGCCAGCAGCTTAGGACTAGCGGGGGGGGACAATGAGCAGTTCTTC. The full variable domain, its missing parts supplied by reference TRBV7-9 and TRBJ2-1, is DTGVSQNPRHKITKRGQNVTFRCDPISEHNRLYWYRQTLGQGPEFLTYFQNEAQLEKSRLLSDRFSAERPKGSFSTLEIQRTEQGDSAMYLCASSLGLAGGDNEQFFGPGTRLTVL.

The chain employs TRBV27 and TRBJ2-7; 12 bases agree with TRBD1. V gave up 1 base and J gave up 4 bases; unmatched junction bases: 5. This CDR3 has 16 residues. CDR1 MNHEY and CDR2 SMNVEV come from the germline V gene (reference sequence). The CDR3 region is CASSLLGTGGIYEQYF. Here the CDR3 DNA reads TGTGCCAGCAGTTTATTAGGGACAGGGGGCATTTACGAGCAGTACTTC.